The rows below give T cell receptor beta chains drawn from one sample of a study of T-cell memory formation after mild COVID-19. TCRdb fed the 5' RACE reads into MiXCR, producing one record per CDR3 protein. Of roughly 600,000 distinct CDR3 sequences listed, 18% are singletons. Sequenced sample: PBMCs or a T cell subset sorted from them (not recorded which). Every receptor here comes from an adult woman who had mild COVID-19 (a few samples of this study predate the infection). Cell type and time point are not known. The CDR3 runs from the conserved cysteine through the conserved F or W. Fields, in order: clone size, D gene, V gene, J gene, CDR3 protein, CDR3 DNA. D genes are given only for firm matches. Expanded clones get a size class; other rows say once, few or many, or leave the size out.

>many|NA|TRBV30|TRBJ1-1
CAWSRDRGTEAFF
TGTGCCTGGAGTCGGGATCGGGGCACTGAAGCTTTCTTT
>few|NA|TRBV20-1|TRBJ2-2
CSARVGSNTGELFF
TGCAGTGCTAGAGTGGGGTCGAACACCGGGGAGCTGTTTTTT
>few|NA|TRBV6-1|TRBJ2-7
CASKMLHSSYEQYF
TGTGCCAGCAAGATGTTACATAGCTCCTACGAGCAGTACTTC
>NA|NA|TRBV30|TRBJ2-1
CAWSVPGSGYNEQFF
TGTGCCTGGAGTGTTCCCGGGAGCGGGTACAATGAGCAGTTCTTC
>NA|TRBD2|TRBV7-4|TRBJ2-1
CASSGAGVRNEQFF
TGTGCCAGCAGCGGGGCGGGGGTTCGCAATGAGCAGTTCTTC
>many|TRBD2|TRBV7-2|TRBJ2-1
CASSTSGGAYNEQFF
TGTGCCAGCAGCACGAGCGGGGGGGCTTACAATGAGCAGTTCTTC
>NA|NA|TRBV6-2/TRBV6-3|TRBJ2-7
CASSYSAGESSYEQYF
TGTGCCAGCAGTTACTCGGCCGGAGAGAGCTCCTACGAGCAGTACTTC
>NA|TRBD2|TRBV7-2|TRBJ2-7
CASSLGGLVAYEQYF
TGTGCCAGCAGCTTAGGGGGACTAGTGGCCTACGAGCAGTACTTC
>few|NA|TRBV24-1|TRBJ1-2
CATSDWATHYGYTF
TGTGCCACCAGTGATTGGGCGACCCATTATGGCTACACCTTC
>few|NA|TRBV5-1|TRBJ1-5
CASSFGPSGNQPQHF
TGCGCCAGCAGTTTCGGGCCCTCGGGCAATCAGCCCCAGCATTTT
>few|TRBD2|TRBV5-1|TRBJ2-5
CASRLLAGGQETQYF
TGCGCCAGCAGACTCCTAGCGGGAGGGCAAGAGACCCAGTACTTC
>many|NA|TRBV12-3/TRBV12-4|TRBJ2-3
CASNPEGARTDTQYF
TGTGCCAGCAACCCGGAGGGAGCACGCACAGATACGCAGTATTTT
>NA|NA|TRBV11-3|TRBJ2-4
CASTVGGGGSRIAKNIQYF
TGTGCCAGCACCGTCGGAGGAGGGGGCTCCAGAATAGCCAAAAACATTCAGTACTTC
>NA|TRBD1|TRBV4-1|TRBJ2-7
CASSQDRYDRGLSYEQYF
TGCGCCAGCAGCCAAGATCGGTATGACAGGGGGCTCTCCTACGAGCAGTACTTC
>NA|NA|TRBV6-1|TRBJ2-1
CASSSDRDSHGEQFF
TGTGCCAGCAGTTCAGACAGGGACTCTCACGGTGAGCAGTTCTTC
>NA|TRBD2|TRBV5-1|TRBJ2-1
CASSLLAEMGEQFF
TGCGCCAGCAGCTTGCTAGCGGAGATGGGTGAGCAGTTCTTC
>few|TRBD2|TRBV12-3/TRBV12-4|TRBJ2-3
CASTLGRDTDTQYF
TGTGCCAGCACCTTGGGGAGGGACACAGATACGCAGTATTTT
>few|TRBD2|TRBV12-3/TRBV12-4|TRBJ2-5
CASSPGRTSGSYGETQYF
TGTGCCAGCAGTCCTGGCCGGACTAGCGGGAGCTATGGAGAGACCCAGTACTTC
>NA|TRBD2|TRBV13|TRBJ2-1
CASSFTLAGGNEQFF
TGTGCCAGCAGCTTCACTCTAGCGGGGGGCAATGAGCAGTTCTTC
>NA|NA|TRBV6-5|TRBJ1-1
CASSLSEYRSPEAFF
TGTGCCAGCAGTCTTTCCGAATACAGGTCTCCTGAAGCTTTCTTT
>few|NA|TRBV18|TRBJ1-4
CASSPRRATNEKLFF
TGTGCCAGCTCACCCCGGAGGGCAACTAATGAAAAACTGTTTTTT
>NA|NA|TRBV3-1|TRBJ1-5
CASSQGAGFSNQPQHF
TGTGCCAGCAGCCAAGGAGCAGGGTTTAGCAATCAGCCCCAGCATTTT
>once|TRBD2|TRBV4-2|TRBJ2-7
CASSHPGREAYEQYF
TGTGCCAGCAGCCACCCGGGGCGGGAGGCCTACGAGCAGTACTTC
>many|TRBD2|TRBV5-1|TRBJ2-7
CASSLDLAGLSYEQYF
TGCGCCAGCAGCTTGGACCTAGCGGGGCTCTCCTACGAGCAGTACTTC
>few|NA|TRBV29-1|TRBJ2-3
CSVTRGDTQYF
TGCAGCGTAACCCGGGGGGATACGCAGTATTTT
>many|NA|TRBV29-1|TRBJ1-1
CSVESGYTEAFF
TGCAGCGTTGAATCAGGGTACACTGAAGCTTTCTTT
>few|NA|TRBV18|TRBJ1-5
CASSPAIDRRSNQPQHF
TGTGCCAGCTCACCGGCTATCGACAGGCGAAGCAATCAGCCCCAGCATTTT
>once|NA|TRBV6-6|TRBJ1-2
CASTSGIPNYGYTF
TGTGCCAGCACATCGGGAATTCCTAACTATGGCTACACCTTC
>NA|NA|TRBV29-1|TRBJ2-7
CSVEVRRTYEQYF
TGCAGCGTTGAAGTCCGGAGGACCTACGAGCAGTACTTC
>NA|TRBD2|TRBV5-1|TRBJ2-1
CATNGGGAGSNEQFF
TGCGCCACTAACGGGGGGGGCGCGGGATCCAATGAGCAGTTCTTC
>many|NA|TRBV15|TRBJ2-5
CATSRDLRETQYF
TGTGCCACCAGCAGAGATCTTCGAGAGACCCAGTACTTC
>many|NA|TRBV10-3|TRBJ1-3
CAISEKGSGNTIYF
TGTGCCATCAGTGAGAAGGGCTCTGGAAACACCATATATTTT
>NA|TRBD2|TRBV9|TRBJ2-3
CASSPWASGSVSDTQYF
TGTGCCAGCAGCCCATGGGCTAGCGGGAGTGTGTCGGATACGCAGTATTTT
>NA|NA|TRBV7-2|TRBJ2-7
CASSLGGQTYYEQYF
TGTGCCAGCAGCTTAGGTGGGCAGACCTACTACGAGCAGTACTTC
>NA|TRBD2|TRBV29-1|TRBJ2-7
CSALAGDLYEQYF
TGCAGCGCACTAGCGGGAGATCTGTACGAGCAGTACTTC
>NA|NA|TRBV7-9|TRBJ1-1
CASSLHPGGVGTEAFF
TGTGCCAGCAGCTTACACCCCGGTGGGGTAGGGACTGAAGCTTTCTTT
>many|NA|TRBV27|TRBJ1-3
CASSPNGGRTFPRPGNTIYF
TGTGCCAGCAGCCCTAACGGGGGACGGACCTTCCCCCGGCCTGGAAACACCATATATTTT
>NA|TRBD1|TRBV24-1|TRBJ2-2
CATRGQGASGELFF
TGTGCCACCAGGGGACAGGGGGCAAGCGGGGAGCTGTTTTTT
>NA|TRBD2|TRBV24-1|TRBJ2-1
CATSVGGGGEFF
TGTGCCACCAGTGTAGGCGGGGGTGGCGAGTTCTTC
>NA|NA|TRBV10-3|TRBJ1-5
CAISPQNNQPQHF
TGTGCCATCAGTCCACAGAATAATCAGCCCCAGCATTTT
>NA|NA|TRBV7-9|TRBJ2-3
CASSPRGNTDTQYF
TGTGCCAGCAGCCCACGGGGGAACACAGATACGCAGTATTTT
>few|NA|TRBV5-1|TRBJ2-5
CASSSSFKGLAETQYF
TGCGCCAGCAGCTCCTCTTTTAAGGGGCTGGCAGAGACCCAGTACTTC
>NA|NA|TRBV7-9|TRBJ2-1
CASQGGRFGRFSYNEQFF
TGTGCCAGCCAGGGCGGACGATTTGGGAGGTTTTCCTACAATGAGCAGTTCTTC
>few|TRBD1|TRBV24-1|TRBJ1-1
CATREGAATGKGTEAFF
TGTGCCACCAGGGAAGGGGCGGCGACAGGGAAAGGTACTGAAGCTTTCTTT
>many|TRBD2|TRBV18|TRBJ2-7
CASSPGRGFSYEQYF
TGTGCCAGCTCACCAGGGAGGGGCTTTTCCTACGAGCAGTACTTC
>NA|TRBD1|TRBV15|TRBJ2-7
CATSLGQISYEQYF
TGTGCCACCAGCCTGGGACAGATATCCTACGAGCAGTACTTC
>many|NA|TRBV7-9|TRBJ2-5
CASRNREEETQYF
TGTGCCAGCAGGAACAGGGAGGAGGAGACCCAGTACTTC
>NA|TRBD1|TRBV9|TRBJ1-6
CASSGTPGQNNSPLHF
TGTGCCAGCAGCGGGACACCGGGACAGAATAATTCACCCCTCCACTTT
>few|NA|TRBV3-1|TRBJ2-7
CASSQVSARPYEQYF
TGTGCCAGCAGCCAAGTCTCAGCGCGACCCTACGAGCAGTACTTC
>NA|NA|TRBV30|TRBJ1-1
CAWSVQEYTEAFF
TGTGCCTGGAGTGTACAGGAGTACACTGAAGCTTTCTTT
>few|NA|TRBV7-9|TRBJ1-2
CASSYGEANYGYTF
TGTGCCAGCAGCTATGGGGAGGCTAACTATGGCTACACCTTC